One sample yielded the 32 T cell receptor beta chains listed below, sequenced in a study of CD8 T cells in Susac syndrome. Random hexamers were used to reverse transcribe an amount of about 0.45 to 1 ug RNA. TCRdb re-analysed the immunoSEQ multiplex PCR reads in MiXCR, keeping a single row per CDR3 protein. The sample records approximately 160,000 distinct CDR3 sequences, roughly 95% being singletons. The specimen was CD4+ T cells from PBMCs. Receptors were obtained from a human donor with Susac syndrome.

The chain couples TRBV19 to TRBJ1-5; D not certain. Germline values: CDR1 LNHDA, CDR2 SQIVND (reference sequence). The CDR3 runs to 15 residues. The V and J ends lost 6 bases and 2 bases respectively, with 14 bases between them. The CDR3 DNA sequence: TGTGCCAGTAGGGACTTCCCGAATGGCAATCAGCCCCAGCATTTT. Protein: CASRDFPNGNQPQHF.

The CDR3, as DNA: TGTGCCAGCAGTCCGGGGACAGGGGGTCTCAACACTGAAGCTTTCTTT. Protein: CASSPGTGGLNTEAFF. This chain connects TRBV27 to TRBJ1-1, with 11 bases lining up with TRBD1. From germline, CDR1 is MNHEY and CDR2 SMNVEV (reference sequence). Germline trimming cut 5 bases from V and 2 bases from J; bases unmatched to any gene: 7. This CDR3 contains 16 residues.

The V and J genes are TRBV20-1 and TRBJ1-5, with D perhaps TRBD1 (6 bases). The germline CDR1 and CDR2 sequences are DFQATT and SNEGSKA (reference sequence). V lost 3 bases and J 0 bases, leaving 9 bases between the germline ends. The CDR3 has 14 residues. CDR3 nucleotide sequence: TGCAGTGCTAGTTGGGACAATAGCAATCAGCCCCAGCATTTT. Its translation is CSASWDNSNQPQHF.

The chain employs TRBV3-1 and TRBJ1-1, with D perhaps matching TRBD1 (5 bases). The CDR3 contains 14 residues. The V gene lost 2 bases and the J gene lost 4 bases, with 11 bases spanning the gap. Germline CDR1 reads LGHDT; CDR2 reads YNNKEL (reference sequence). CDR3 sequence reads: CASSQQGSGTEAFF. The DNA of the CDR3 is TGTGCCAGCAGCCAACAGGGATCGGGCACTGAAGCTTTCTTT.

V is TRBV19 and J is TRBJ1-5; the match to TRBD1 covers 8 bases. The CDR3 extends over 14 amino acids. The J segment lost 2 bases and the V segment lost 10 bases, leaving 7 bases of the junction unmatched. Germline-derived CDR1 and CDR2 are LNHDA and SQIVND (reference sequence). CDR3 residues: CATTRGPGNQPQHF. Written as DNA, the CDR3 is TGTGCCACTACCAGGGGGCCTGGCAATCAGCCCCAGCATTTT.

CDR3 nucleotide sequence: TGTGCCAGCGGGCTGTCCCAGGTCTACGAGCAGTACGTC. Its translation: CASGLSQVYEQYV. The chain is built from TRBV2 and TRBJ2-7, with unresolved D. The CDR3 loop spans 13 amino acids. The germline V gene encodes CDR1 SNHLY and CDR2 FYNNEI. Deletions cut 8 bases from V and 3 bases from J, with 14 bases between.

The chain joins TRBV7-3 to TRBJ1-2; possible D gene TRBD1, 5 bases. Germline CDR1 reads SGHTA; CDR2 reads FQGTGA. Trimming left V 5 bases short and J 4 bases short, with 14 bases between. This CDR3 is 14 amino acids long. CDR3 sequence reads: CASSPQGGGYGYTF. The CDR3 DNA is TGTGCCAGCAGCCCGCAGGGCGGGGGCTATGGCTACACCTTC.

The J gene is TRBJ2-1, the V gene TRBV28, with a possible D match to TRBD1 (5 bases). V dropped 6 bases and J dropped 8 bases, with 20 bases sitting between them. This CDR3 has 15 residues. Germline V gene data show CDR1 as MDHEN and CDR2 as SYDVKM. This CDR3 is CASSLFTPGHDEQFF. The CDR3 coding sequence is TGTGCCAGCAGCCTGTTTACCCCCGGACACGATGAGCAGTTCTTC.

The V and J genes are TRBV9 and TRBJ1-6; possible D gene TRBD1, 6 bases. The CDR3 sequence is 13 residues long. Trimming cost V 3 bases and J 7 bases, with 8 bases left between them. Germline lookup yields CDR1 SGDLS and CDR2 YYNGEE. The CDR3 region is CASSETGNSPLHF. As DNA, the CDR3 is TGTGCCAGCAGCGAAACAGGGAATTCACCCCTCCACTTT.

The chain recombines TRBV5-6 with TRBJ1-1; no firm D call. This CDR3 contains 14 residues. V gave up 2 bases and J gave up 10 bases, with 18 bases separating them. In germline, CDR1 is SGHDT, CDR2 YYEEEE. DNA for the CDR3: TGTGCCAGCAGCTTTGAGATCAGCGAACGAGGAGCTTTCTTT. Residues: CASSFEISERGAFF.

This chain connects TRBV20-1 to TRBJ2-3, with D possibly TRBD1 on 7 matching bases. The CDR3 runs to 14 residues. Germline V gene lookup returns CDR1 DFQATT and CDR2 SNEGSKA (reference sequence). With 2 bases removed from V and 4 bases from J, the gap between germline ends came to 13 bases. CDR3: CSARSPGGSDTQYF. The DNA of the CDR3 is TGCAGTGCTAGATCCCCAGGGGGGTCAGATACGCAGTATTTT.

The rearrangement uses TRBV24-1 and TRBJ1-5; 8 nucleotides line up with TRBD1. This CDR3 region has 15 residues. Germline loops: CDR1 KGHDR, CDR2 SFDVKD. The V segment lost 3 bases and the J segment 4 bases; nucleotides outside the gene matches: 4. CDR3 sequence (DNA): TGTGCCACCAGTGATCGGACAGGGAATAATCAGCCCCAGCATTTT. It is translated as CATSDRTGNNQPQHF.

The rearrangement joins TRBV29-1 to TRBJ2-3, with D possibly TRBD2 on 5 matching bases. CDR1 is SQVTM and CDR2 is ANQGSEA in the germline V gene. The ends were cut back, 2 bases at V and 6 bases at J, with 9 bases in the middle. The CDR3 extends over 12 amino acids. The CDR3: CSVERESDTQYF. The CDR3 nucleotides read TGCAGCGTTGAAAGGGAGTCGGATACGCAGTATTTT.

The genes are TRBV24-1 and TRBJ2-1; possibly TRBD1 for D (5 bases). This CDR3 has 13 amino acids. V lost 3 bases, J lost 7 bases, and 9 bases lay in between. CDR1 is KGHDR, CDR2 SFDVKD, per germline. The CDR3 region is CATSDGHRNEQFF. The CDR3 DNA sequence: TGTGCCACCAGTGATGGACACAGAAATGAGCAGTTCTTC.

The chain has TRBV7-8 and TRBJ2-7; 7 bases map to TRBD1. With 3 bases clipped from V and 4 bases from J, the junction kept 18 bases outside the gene matches. From germline, CDR1 is SGHVS and CDR2 FQNEAQ. The CDR3 has 18 amino acids. The CDR3 loop reads CASSFQIAARQGSYEQYF. The CDR3 DNA reads TGTGCCAGCAGCTTCCAGATCGCTGCCCGACAGGGATCGTACGAGCAGTACTTC.

The chain recombines TRBV30 with TRBJ2-7; unclear D gene. V was pared by 0 bases and J by 6 bases, with 9 bases between. Germline CDR1 reads GTSNPN; CDR2 reads SVGIG (reference sequence). This CDR3 is 12 amino acids long. The CDR3 DNA is TGTGCCTGGAGTGTACACCCGCTCGAGCAGTACTTC. Translated, it gives CAWSVHPLEQYF.

In DNA form, the CDR3 reads TGCGCCAGCAGCCAGACGGGTACGCGTGGTACGCAGTATTTT. Translating it yields CASSQTGTRGTQYF. The J gene is TRBJ2-3, the V gene TRBV4-1; D is unclear. The germline V and J ends were trimmed by 3 bases and 8 bases, with 15 bases remaining between them. CDR1 and CDR2 (germline): MGHRA, YSYEKL. The CDR3 consists of 14 residues.

J is TRBJ2-2 and V is TRBV28, with a weak D call TRBD1 (6 bases). The CDR3 has 15 amino acids. Germline assignment: CDR1 MDHEN and CDR2 SYDVKM. V gave up 6 bases and J gave up 5 bases, with 16 bases separating them. The CDR3 region is CASSPTGFRTGELFF. DNA for the CDR3: TGTGCCAGCAGCCCAACAGGGTTCAGGACCGGGGAGCTGTTTTTT. Full variable domain (missing parts from reference TRBV28 and TRBJ2-2): DVKVTQSSRYLVKRTGEKVFLECVQDMDHENMFWYRQDPGLGLRLIYFSYDVKMKEKGDIPEGYSVSREKKERFSLILESASTNQTSMYLCASSPTGFRTGELFFGEGSRLTVL.

The V gene is TRBV20-1, the J gene TRBJ2-4, with D hard to call. This CDR3 contains 14 residues. The ends were cut back, 0 bases at V and 5 bases at J, with 11 bases in the middle. CDR1 and CDR2 (germline): DFQATT, SNEGSKA (reference sequence). The DNA for the CDR3 is TGCAGTGCTAGAGATTTACCAGGACAAAACATTCAGTACTTC. This translates into CSARDLPGQNIQYF.

A few counts support this clonotype. V gene TRBV29-1 combines with J gene TRBJ2-2; tentatively, D is TRBD1 or TRBD2 (5 bases each). Germline lookup yields CDR1 SQVTM and CDR2 ANQGSEA. V lost 5 bases to trimming and J lost 4 bases, with 14 bases between them. The CDR3 totals 14 residues. The CDR3 DNA follows: TGCAGCGTTTCTAGGGCCGGGGCCACCGGGGAGCTGTTTTTT. This gives the protein CSVSRAGATGELFF.

This chain joins TRBV30 and TRBJ2-7, with 11 bases fitting TRBD2. Per the germline V gene, CDR1 is GTSNPN and CDR2 is SVGIG (reference sequence). V shed 7 bases, J shed 9 bases, and the junction held 11 bases outside the gene matches. The CDR3 spans 13 residues. CDR3 protein: CASGTSGAVGQYF. CDR3 DNA: TGTGCCTCCGGGACTAGCGGAGCCGTCGGGCAGTACTTC.

This sequence joins TRBV29-1 and TRBJ2-1, with TRBD2 identical over 8 bases. This CDR3 region has 15 residues. Germline trimming cut 6 bases from V and 3 bases from J; bases unmatched to any gene: 10. Germline loops: CDR1 SQVTM, CDR2 ANQGSEA. In nucleotides, the CDR3 is TGCAGCGTGGACCGTCGGGAGGGCGACTACAATGAGCAGTTCTTC. This encodes CSVDRREGDYNEQFF.

This chain links TRBV24-1 with TRBJ2-1; 8 bases line up with TRBD2. Germline V lookup: CDR1 KGHDR, CDR2 SFDVKD. The CDR3 length is 13 residues. Losses at the gene ends were 1 base for V and 13 bases for J; bases not matched to a gene: 5. CDR3 sequence: CATSDFGREGQFF. The CDR3, as DNA: TGTGCCACCAGTGATTTCGGGAGGGAGGGCCAGTTCTTC.

The rearrangement uses TRBV18 and TRBJ1-6; TRBD1 matches at 7 bases. The CDR3 has 15 amino acids. In germline, CDR1 is KGHSH, CDR2 LQKENI. Trimming took 6 bases from V and 7 from J; bases not matched to a gene: 9. CDR3 DNA: TGTGCCAGCTCTTCGACAGGGCCGGCGAATTCACCCCTCCACTTT. It yields the protein CASSSTGPANSPLHF.

The chain recombines TRBV7-9 with TRBJ1-1, with D unclear. The CDR3 has 14 residues. Germline loops: CDR1 SEHNR, CDR2 FQNEAQ (reference sequence). V lost 8 bases and J lost 5, with 18 bases in between. In nucleotides, the CDR3 is TGTGCCAGCTCGGCGTCAGGCAGGAGGACTGAAGCTTTCTTT. This codes for CASSASGRRTEAFF. Combining the CDR3 with reference TRBV7-9 and TRBJ1-1 gives the whole variable domain DTGVSQNPRHKITKRGQNVTFRCDPISEHNRLYWYRQTLGQGPEFLTYFQNEAQLEKSRLLSDRFSAERPKGSFSTLEIQRTEQGDSAMYLCASSASGRRTEAFFGQGTRLTVV.

The V gene is TRBV20-1, the J gene TRBJ2-7, with D tentatively TRBD1 (6 bases). V was pared by 0 bases and J by 5 bases, with 17 bases between. Per germline, CDR1 DFQATT and CDR2 SNEGSKA (reference sequence). There are 15 residues in the CDR3. CDR3 sequence (DNA): TGCAGTGCTAGAGATTCGGCCAGGGGTGCCCACGAGCAGTACTTC. It translates to CSARDSARGAHEQYF.

The V and J genes are TRBV30 and TRBJ2-3; D gene ambiguous. The length of the CDR3 is 11 residues. Germline V gene sequence: CDR1 GTSNPN, CDR2 SVGIG (reference sequence). The germline V and J ends were trimmed by 3 bases and 6 bases, with 7 bases remaining between them. CDR3 amino acids: CAWRVQDTQYF. CDR3 in DNA: TGTGCCTGGAGGGTACAGGATACGCAGTATTTT. Looking up the rest from reference TRBV30 and TRBJ2-3 gives the full variable domain: SQTIHQWPATLVQPVGSPLSLECTVEGTSNPNLYWYRQAAGRGLQLLFYSVGIGQISSEVPQNLSASRPQDRQFILSSKKLLLSDSGFYLCAWRVQDTQYFGPGTRLTVL.

The CDR3 is CSVGPNRGWSGELFF. The CDR3 nucleotides read TGCAGCGTCGGTCCAAACAGGGGGTGGAGCGGGGAGCTGTTTTTT. V gene TRBV29-1 combines with J gene TRBJ2-2; TRBD1 agrees at 8 bases. Germline CDR1 and CDR2: SQVTM and ANQGSEA. V was pared by 6 bases and J by 7 bases, with 13 bases of the junction left unmatched. The CDR3 is made up of 15 amino acids.

The rearrangement joins TRBV15 to TRBJ2-3; possible D gene TRBD2, 5 bases. V was pared by 0 bases and J by 1 base, with 5 bases between. CDR3 length: 14 amino acids. Looked up from germline, CDR1 is LNHNV and CDR2 is YYDKDF (reference sequence). CDR3 coding DNA: TGTGCCACCAGCAGAGAGAGGGGCACAGATACGCAGTATTTT. Protein: CATSRERGTDTQYF.

This sequence joins TRBV30 and TRBJ2-7; possible D gene TRBD2, 6 bases. Germline CDR1 and CDR2: GTSNPN and SVGIG (reference sequence). With 2 bases removed from V and 6 bases from J, the gap between germline ends came to 8 bases. This CDR3 is built from 11 residues. CDR3 bases: TGTGCCTGGAGTCTGGGGGGCGAGCAGTACTTC. It encodes CAWSLGGEQYF.

V and J are TRBV7-2 and TRBJ1-1; a possible D gene is TRBD1 (5 bases). CDR3 length: 16 residues. The ends were cut back, 4 bases at V and 1 base at J, with 16 bases in the middle. CDR1 is SGHTA, CDR2 FQGNSA, per germline. This CDR3 reads CASSSSSGPENTEAFF. The CDR3 DNA reads as TGTGCCAGCAGCTCATCATCGGGGCCAGAGAACACTGAAGCTTTCTTT.

The chain joins TRBV12-3 or TRBV12-4 to TRBJ2-7; D might be TRBD1 (6 bases). The CDR3 spans 14 residues. V lost 6 bases, J lost 2 bases, and 14 bases lay in between. CDR3 residues: CASRPRNRAYEQYF. The CDR3 DNA sequence: TGTGCCAGCAGGCCCCGGAACAGGGCCTACGAGCAGTACTTC.